Here is one T cell receptor (beta chain) with its context. Its antigen is as yet unknown. Sequencing was performed with immunoSEQ multiplex PCR; in TCRdb, only in-frame clones are kept and a portion is missing. Among around 47,000 clones listed, 60% to 75% were seen once. ViraFEST used viral peptide pools to expand antigen-specific CD4+ T cells before sequencing. The culture ran for 9 to 11 days, and then CD4+ T cells were isolated. Convalescent patients had PCR-confirmed SARS-CoV-2 infection between March and December 2020. Culturing of around 2 million PBMC per well took place with approximately 10 IU/ml IL-2 and 10 ug/ml peptides. The data stem from a study of vaccination effects on CD4 cells after COVID-19. Study results and caveats: The study, lacking early post-infection timepoints, had few convalescent patients.

V was shortened by 0 bases and J by 6 bases, with 13 bases between the two germline ends. The CDR3 covers 15 residues. CDR1 and CDR2 (germline): SGDLS, YYNGEE. This TCR was recovered from a human donor who had a prior SARS-CoV-2 infection. The sequencing used CD4+ T cells from PBMCs cultured with a peptide pool, collected before COVID-19 vaccination. This chain joins TRBV9 and TRBJ2-1, with D perhaps given as TRBD1 or TRBD2 (5 bases each). In DNA, the CDR3 is TGTGCCAGCAGCGTAGATCCCGTTGGGGGCAATGAGCAGTTCTTC. Residues: CASSVDPVGGNEQFF.